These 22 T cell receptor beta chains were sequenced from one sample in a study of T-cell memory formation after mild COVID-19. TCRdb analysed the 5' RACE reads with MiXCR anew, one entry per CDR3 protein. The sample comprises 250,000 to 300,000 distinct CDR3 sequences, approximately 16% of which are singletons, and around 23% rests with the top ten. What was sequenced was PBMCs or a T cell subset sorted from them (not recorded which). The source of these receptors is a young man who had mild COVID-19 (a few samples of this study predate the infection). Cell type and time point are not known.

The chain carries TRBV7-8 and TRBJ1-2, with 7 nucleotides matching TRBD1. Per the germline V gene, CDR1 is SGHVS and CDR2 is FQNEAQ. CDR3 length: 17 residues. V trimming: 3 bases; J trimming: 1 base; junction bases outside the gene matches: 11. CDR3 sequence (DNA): TGTGCCAGCAGCTTTACGAGCCGGGACAGAAGTAACTATGGCTACACCTTC. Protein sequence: CASSFTSRDRSNYGYTF.

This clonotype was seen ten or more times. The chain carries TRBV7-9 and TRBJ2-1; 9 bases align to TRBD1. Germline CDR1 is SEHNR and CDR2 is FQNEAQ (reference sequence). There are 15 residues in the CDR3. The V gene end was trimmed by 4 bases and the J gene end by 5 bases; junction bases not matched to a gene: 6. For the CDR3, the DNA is TGTGCCAGCAGCTCTGGGACAGGGCCCCACAATGAGCAGTTCTTC. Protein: CASSSGTGPHNEQFF.

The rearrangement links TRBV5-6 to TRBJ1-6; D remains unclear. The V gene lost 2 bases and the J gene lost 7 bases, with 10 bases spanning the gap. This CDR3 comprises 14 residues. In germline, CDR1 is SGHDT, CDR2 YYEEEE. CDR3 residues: CASSFSAVNSPLHF. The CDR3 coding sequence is TGTGCCAGCAGCTTTTCGGCGGTAAATTCACCCCTCCACTTT.

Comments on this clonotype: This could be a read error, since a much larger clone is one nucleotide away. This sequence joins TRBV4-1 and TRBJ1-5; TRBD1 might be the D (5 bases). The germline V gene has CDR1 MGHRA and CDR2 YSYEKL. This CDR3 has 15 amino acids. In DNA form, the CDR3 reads TGCGCCAGCAGCCACAGGGCCGTTAGCAATCCGCCCCAGCATTTT. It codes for CASSHRAVSNPPQHF.

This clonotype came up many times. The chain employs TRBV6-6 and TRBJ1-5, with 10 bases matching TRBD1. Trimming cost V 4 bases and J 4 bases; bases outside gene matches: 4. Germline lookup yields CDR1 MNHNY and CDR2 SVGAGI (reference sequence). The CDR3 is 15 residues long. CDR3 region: CASSSTGGVNQPQHF. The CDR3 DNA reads TGTGCCAGCAGTTCGACAGGGGGCGTTAATCAGCCCCAGCATTTT.

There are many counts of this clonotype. CDR3 sequence (DNA): TGCGCCAGCGGGCCGTTGGGACAGGGAGGCAATGAGCAGTTCTTC. Its protein product is CASGPLGQGGNEQFF. The rearrangement joins TRBV4-3 to TRBJ2-1; TRBD1 matches 9 bases. Trimming cost V 8 bases and J 6 bases; bases outside gene matches: 11. Germline CDR1 reads LGHNA; CDR2 reads YSLEER. This CDR3 contains 15 residues.

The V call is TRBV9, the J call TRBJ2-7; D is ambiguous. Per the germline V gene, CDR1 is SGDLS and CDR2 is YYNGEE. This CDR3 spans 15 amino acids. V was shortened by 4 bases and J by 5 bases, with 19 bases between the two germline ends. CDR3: CASSRTGSLADEQYF. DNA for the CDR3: TGTGCCAGCAGCCGTACGGGCAGCTTGGCCGACGAGCAGTACTTC.

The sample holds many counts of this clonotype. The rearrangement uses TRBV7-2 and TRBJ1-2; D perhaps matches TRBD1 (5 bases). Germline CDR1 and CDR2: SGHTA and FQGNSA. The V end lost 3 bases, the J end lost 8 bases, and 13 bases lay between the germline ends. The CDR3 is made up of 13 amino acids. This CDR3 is CASSFNDQGGYTF. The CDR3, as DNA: TGTGCCAGCAGCTTCAACGATCAGGGCGGCTACACCTTC.

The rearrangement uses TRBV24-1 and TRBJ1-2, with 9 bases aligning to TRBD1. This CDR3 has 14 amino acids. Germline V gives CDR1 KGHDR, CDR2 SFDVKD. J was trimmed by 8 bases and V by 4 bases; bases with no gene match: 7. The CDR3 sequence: CATSDTGTGKGYTF. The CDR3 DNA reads TGTGCCACCAGTGACACCGGGACAGGGAAAGGCTACACCTTC.

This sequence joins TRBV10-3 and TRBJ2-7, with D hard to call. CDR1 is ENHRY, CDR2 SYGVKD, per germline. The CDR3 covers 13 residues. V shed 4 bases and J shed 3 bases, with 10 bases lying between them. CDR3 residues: CAISVGMGYEQYF. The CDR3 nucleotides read TGTGCCATCAGTGTAGGGATGGGCTACGAGCAGTACTTC.

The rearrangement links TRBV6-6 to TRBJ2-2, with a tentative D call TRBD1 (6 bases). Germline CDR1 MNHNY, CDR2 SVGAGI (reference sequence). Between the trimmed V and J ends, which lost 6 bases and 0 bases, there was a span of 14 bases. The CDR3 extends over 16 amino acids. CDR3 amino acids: CASRTLSGANTGELFF. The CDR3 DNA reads TGTGCCAGCAGGACCCTTTCAGGGGCGAACACCGGGGAGCTGTTTTTT.

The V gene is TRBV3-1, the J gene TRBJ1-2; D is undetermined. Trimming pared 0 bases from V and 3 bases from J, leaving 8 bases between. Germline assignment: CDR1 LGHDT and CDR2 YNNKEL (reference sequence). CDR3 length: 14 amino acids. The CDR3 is CASSQEGRDYGYTF. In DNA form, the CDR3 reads TGTGCCAGCAGCCAAGAAGGGCGGGACTATGGCTACACCTTC.

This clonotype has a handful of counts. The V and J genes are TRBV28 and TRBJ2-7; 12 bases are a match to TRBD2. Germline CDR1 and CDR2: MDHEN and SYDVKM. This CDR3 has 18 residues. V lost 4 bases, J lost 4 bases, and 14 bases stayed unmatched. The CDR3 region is CASSSVEASGGGYYEQYV. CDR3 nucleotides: TGTGCCAGCAGTTCTGTGGAAGCTAGCGGGGGGGGTTATTACGAGCAGTACGTC.

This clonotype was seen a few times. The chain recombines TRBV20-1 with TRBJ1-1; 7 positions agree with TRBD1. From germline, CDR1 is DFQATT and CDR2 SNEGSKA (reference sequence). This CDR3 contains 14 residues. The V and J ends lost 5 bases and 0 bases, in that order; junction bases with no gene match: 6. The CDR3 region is CSAGRTGMNTEAFF. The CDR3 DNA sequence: TGCAGTGCTGGACGGACAGGCATGAACACTGAAGCTTTCTTT.

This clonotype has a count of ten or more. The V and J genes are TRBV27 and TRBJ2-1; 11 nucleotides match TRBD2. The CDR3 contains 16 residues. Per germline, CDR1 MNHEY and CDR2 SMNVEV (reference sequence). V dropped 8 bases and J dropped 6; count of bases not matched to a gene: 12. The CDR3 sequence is CASVRGASGGPNEQFF. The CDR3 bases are TGTGCCAGCGTAAGGGGTGCTAGCGGGGGGCCCAATGAGCAGTTCTTC.

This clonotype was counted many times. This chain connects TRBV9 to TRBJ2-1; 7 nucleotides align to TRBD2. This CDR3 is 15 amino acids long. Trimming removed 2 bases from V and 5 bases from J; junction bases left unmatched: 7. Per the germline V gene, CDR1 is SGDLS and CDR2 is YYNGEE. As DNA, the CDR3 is TGTGCCAGCAGCGTGACAGCGGGGCCAAACAATGAGCAGTTCTTC. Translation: CASSVTAGPNNEQFF.

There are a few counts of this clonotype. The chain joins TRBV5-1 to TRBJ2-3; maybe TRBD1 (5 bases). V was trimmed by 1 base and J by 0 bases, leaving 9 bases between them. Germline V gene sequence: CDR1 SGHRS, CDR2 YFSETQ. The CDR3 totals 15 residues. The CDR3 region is CASSLRQGSTDTQYF. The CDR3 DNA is TGCGCCAGCAGCTTGCGTCAGGGTAGCACAGATACGCAGTATTTT.

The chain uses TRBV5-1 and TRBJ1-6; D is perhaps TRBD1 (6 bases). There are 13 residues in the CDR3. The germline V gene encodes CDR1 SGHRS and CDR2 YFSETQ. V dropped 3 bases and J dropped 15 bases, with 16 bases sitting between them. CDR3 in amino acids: CASSSETRGLLHF. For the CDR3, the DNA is TGCGCCAGCAGCTCGGAAACCAGGGGACTCCTCCACTTT.

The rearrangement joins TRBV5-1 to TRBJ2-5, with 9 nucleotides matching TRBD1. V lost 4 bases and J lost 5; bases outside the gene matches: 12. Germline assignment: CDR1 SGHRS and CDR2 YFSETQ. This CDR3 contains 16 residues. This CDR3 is CASSPAGTGKVETQYF. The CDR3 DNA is TGCGCCAGCAGCCCCGCCGGGACAGGGAAGGTGGAGACCCAGTACTTC.

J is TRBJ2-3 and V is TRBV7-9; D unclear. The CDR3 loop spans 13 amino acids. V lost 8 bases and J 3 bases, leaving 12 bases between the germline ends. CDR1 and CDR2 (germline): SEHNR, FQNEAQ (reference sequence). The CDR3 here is CASGEPRTDTQYF. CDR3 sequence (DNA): TGTGCCAGCGGGGAACCTAGGACAGATACGCAGTATTTT.

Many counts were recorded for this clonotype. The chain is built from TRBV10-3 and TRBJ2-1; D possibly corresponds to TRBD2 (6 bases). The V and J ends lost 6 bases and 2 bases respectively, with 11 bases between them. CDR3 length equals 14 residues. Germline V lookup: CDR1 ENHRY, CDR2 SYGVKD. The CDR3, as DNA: TGTGCCATCAGGCGAGGCGGGGCCTACAATGAGCAGTTCTTC. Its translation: CAIRRGGAYNEQFF.

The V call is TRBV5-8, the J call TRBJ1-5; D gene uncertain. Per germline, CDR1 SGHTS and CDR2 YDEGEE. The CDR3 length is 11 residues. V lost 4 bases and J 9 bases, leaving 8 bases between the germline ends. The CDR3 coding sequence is TGTGCCAGCAGCGGAGCGGGGCCCCAGCATTTT. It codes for CASSGAGPQHF.